This TCR beta chain is drawn from a study of blood T cell repertoires in COVID-19. Study as a whole: T cells, B-cell-depleted T cells, or PBMCs supplied cDNA or gDNA.

Under the authors' procedure: Estimation of nucleated cell counts relied on the amplification of reference gene primers. Only in-frame clones appear in the TCRdb table, and some are missing; sequencing was by immunoSEQ multiplex PCR. Clone size and V and J calls were adopted from that table, with D and trimming inferred from the DNA. The data show 150,000 to 200,000 clones, roughly four fifths seen once. Trimming left V 1 base short and J 6 bases short, with 9 bases between. The CDR3 length is 12 residues. Per the germline V gene, CDR1 is SQVTM and CDR2 is ANQGSEA. In Seattle, patients joined the study during active infection and were tracked longitudinally.

The sequence was obtained from a woman aged 70-85 years with COVID-19, enrolled during active disease. V gene TRBV29-1 combines with J gene TRBJ1-1, with D unresolved. Source material: peripheral blood. The CDR3 bases are TGCAGCGTTGAAGCAGGATCCGCTGAAGCTTTCTTT. It yields the protein CSVEAGSAEAFF.